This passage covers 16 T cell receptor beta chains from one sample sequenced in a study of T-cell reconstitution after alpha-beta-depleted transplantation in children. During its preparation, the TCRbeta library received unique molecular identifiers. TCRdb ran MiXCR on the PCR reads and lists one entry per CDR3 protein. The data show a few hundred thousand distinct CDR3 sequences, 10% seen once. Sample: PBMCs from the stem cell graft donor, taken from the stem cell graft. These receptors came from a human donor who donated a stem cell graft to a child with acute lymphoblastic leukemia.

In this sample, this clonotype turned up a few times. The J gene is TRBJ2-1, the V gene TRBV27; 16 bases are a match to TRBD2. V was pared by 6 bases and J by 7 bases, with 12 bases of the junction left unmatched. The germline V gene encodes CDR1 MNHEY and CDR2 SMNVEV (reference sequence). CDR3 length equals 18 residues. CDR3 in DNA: TGTGCCAGCAGCCCGGGACTAGCGGGAGGGCTTTCTCGGAATGAGCAGTTCTTC. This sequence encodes CASSPGLAGGLSRNEQFF.

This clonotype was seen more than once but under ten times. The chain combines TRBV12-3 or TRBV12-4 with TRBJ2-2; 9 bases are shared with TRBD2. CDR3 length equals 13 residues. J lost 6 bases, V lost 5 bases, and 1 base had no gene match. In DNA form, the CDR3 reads TGTGCCAGCAGTACTAGCGGGCCCGGGGAGCTGTTTTTT. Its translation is CASSTSGPGELFF.

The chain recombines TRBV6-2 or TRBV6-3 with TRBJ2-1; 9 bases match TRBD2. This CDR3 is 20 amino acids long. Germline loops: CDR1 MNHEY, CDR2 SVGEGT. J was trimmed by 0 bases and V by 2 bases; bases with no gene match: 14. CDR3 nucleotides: TGTGCCAGCAGTTACGCGGGAGGGGGGCTCACCTTGAGCTCCTACAATGAGCAGTTCTTC. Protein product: CASSYAGGGLTLSSYNEQFF.

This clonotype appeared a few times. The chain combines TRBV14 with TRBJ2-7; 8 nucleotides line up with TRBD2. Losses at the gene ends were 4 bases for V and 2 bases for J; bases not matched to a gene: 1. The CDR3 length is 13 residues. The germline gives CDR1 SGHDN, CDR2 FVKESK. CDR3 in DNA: TGTGCCAGCAGCCCGACTAGCGCCTACGAGCAGTACTTC. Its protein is CASSPTSAYEQYF.

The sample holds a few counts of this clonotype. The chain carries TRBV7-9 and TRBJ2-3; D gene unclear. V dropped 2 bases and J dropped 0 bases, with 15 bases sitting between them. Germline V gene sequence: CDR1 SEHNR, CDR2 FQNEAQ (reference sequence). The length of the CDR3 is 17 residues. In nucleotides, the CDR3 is TGTGCCAGCAGCTTATATCGGGCGATCCCTAGCACAGATACGCAGTATTTT. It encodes CASSLYRAIPSTDTQYF.

The CDR3 loop is CASSIIRDRSYEQYF. For the CDR3, the DNA is TGTGCCAGCAGCATTATCCGGGACAGATCCTACGAGCAGTACTTC. The chain has TRBV7-2 and TRBJ2-7; 7 nucleotides match TRBD1. V shed 5 bases and J 1 base; nucleotides not matched to a gene: 8. Germline V gives CDR1 SGHTA, CDR2 FQGNSA. This CDR3 comprises 15 residues. Based on the CDR3 plus reference TRBV7-2 and TRBJ2-7, the full variable domain is GAGVSQSPSNKVTEKGKDVELRCDPISGHTALYWYRQSLGQGLEFLIYFQGNSAPDKSGLPSDRFSAERTGGSVSTLTIQRTQQEDSAVYLCASSIIRDRSYEQYFGPGTRLTVT.

The CDR3 DNA reads TGTGCCAGCAGCCCGTACCGACTAGCGGGAGGGTACGAGCAGTACTTC. As protein: CASSPYRLAGGYEQYF. The chain joins TRBV7-8 to TRBJ2-7; 14 nucleotides agree with TRBD2. J lost 4 bases, V lost 5 bases, and 7 bases had no gene match. This CDR3 comprises 16 residues. The germline V gene has CDR1 SGHVS and CDR2 FQNEAQ.

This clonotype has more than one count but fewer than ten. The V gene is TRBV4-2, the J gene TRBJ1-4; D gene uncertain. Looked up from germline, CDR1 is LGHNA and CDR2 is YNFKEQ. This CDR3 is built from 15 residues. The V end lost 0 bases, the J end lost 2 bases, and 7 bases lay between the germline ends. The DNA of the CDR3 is TGTGCCAGCAGCCAAGATGAAGTGACTAATGAAAAACTGTTTTTT. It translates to CASSQDEVTNEKLFF.

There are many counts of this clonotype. CDR3 in DNA: TGTGCCAGCAGCCCCCTAGCTTTCTCCTACGAGCAGTACTTC. This translates into CASSPLAFSYEQYF. This chain connects TRBV7-2 to TRBJ2-7; D is perhaps TRBD2 (5 bases). The CDR3 extends over 14 amino acids. Trimming shortened V by 5 bases and J by 0 bases, and 11 bases separated the two germline ends. Germline assignment: CDR1 SGHTA and CDR2 FQGNSA.

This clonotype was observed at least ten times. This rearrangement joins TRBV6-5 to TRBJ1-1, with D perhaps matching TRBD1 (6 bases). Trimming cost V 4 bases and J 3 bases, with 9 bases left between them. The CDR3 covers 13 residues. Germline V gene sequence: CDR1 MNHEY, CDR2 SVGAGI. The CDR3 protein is CASSSTGHTEAFF. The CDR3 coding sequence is TGTGCCAGCAGTTCGACAGGTCACACTGAAGCTTTCTTT.

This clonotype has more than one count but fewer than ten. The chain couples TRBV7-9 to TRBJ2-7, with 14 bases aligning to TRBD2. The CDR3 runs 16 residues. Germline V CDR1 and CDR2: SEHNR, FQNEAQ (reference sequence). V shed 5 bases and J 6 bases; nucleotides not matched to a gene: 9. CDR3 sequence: CASSPRGLAGEREQYF. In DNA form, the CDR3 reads TGTGCCAGCAGCCCGAGGGGACTAGCGGGAGAGCGCGAGCAGTACTTC.

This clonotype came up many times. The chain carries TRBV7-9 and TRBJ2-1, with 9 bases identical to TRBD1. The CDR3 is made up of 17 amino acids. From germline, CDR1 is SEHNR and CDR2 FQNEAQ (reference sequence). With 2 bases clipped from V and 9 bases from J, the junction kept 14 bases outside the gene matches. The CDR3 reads CASSLWAPGQGVCEQFF. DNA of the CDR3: TGTGCCAGCAGCTTATGGGCCCCGGGACAGGGCGTATGTGAGCAGTTCTTC.

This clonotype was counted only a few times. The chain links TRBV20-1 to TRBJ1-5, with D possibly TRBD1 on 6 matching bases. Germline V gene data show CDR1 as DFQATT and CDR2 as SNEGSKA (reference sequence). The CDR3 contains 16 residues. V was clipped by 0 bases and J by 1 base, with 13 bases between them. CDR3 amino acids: CSARDRAGESNQPQHF. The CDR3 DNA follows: TGCAGTGCTAGAGATCGTGCAGGGGAAAGCAATCAGCCCCAGCATTTT.

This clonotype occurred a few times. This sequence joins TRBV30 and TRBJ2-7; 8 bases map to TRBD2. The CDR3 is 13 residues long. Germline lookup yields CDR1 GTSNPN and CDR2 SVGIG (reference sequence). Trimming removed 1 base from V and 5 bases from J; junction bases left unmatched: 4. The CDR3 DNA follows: TGTGCCTGGAGTGACGGGAGGGGGAACGAGCAGTACTTC. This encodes CAWSDGRGNEQYF.

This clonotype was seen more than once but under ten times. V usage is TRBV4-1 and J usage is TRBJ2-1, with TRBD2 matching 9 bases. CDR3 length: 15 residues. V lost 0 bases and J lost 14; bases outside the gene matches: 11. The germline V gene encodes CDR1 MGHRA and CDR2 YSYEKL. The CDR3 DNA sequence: TGCGCCAGCAGCCAAGATCTTCTAGCGGGGCCGGGGGAGTTCTTC. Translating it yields CASSQDLLAGPGEFF.

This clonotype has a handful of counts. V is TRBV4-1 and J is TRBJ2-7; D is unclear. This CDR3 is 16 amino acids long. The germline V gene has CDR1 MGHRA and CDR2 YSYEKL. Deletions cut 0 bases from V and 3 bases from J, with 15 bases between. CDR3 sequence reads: CASSQDPDGGNYEQYF. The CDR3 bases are TGCGCCAGCAGCCAAGATCCTGACGGCGGAAACTACGAGCAGTACTTC.